The 2 T cell receptor beta chains presented below share a single source sample, sequenced in a study of blood T cell repertoires in COVID-19. Clones were sequenced by immunoSEQ multiplex PCR, and TCRdb holds only the in-frame ones, with some missing. The repertoire holds 26,000 or so clones, with around 89% as singletons. The sequenced sample consisted of peripheral blood. Every receptor here comes from a human donor in a cohort sampled during active COVID-19.

The V and J genes are TRBV20-1 and TRBJ1-6; tentatively, D is TRBD1 (5 bases). The V end lost 3 bases, the J end lost 0 bases, and 6 bases lay between the germline ends. CDR3 length equals 14 residues. Germline assignment: CDR1 DFQATT and CDR2 SNEGSKA (reference sequence). The chain's CDR3 is CSASDSSYNSPLHF. CDR3 bases: TGCAGTGCTAGTGACAGCTCCTATAATTCACCCCTCCACTTT.

V and J are TRBV27 and TRBJ1-1, with D perhaps TRBD1 (6 bases). Germline V gene sequence: CDR1 MNHEY, CDR2 SMNVEV (reference sequence). V lost 3 bases, J lost 4 bases, and 15 bases lay in between. The CDR3 totals 15 residues. This chain's CDR3 is CASSFQGIDGTEAFF. In nucleotides, the CDR3 is TGTGCCAGCAGTTTCCAGGGGATCGATGGCACTGAAGCTTTCTTT.